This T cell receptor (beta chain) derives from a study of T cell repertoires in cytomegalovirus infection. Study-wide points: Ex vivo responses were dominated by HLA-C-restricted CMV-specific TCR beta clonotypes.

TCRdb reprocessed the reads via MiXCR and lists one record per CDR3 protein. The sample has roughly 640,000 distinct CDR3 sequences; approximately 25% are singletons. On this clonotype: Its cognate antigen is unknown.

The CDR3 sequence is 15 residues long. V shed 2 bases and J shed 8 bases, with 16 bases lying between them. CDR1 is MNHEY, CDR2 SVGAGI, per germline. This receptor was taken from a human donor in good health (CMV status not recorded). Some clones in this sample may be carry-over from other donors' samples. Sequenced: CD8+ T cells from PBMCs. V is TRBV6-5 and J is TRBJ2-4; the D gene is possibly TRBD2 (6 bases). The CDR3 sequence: CASSYRRDLIDIQYF. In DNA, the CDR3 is TGTGCCAGCAGTTACCGGAGGGACCTAATCGACATTCAGTACTTC.